Below, 9 T cell receptor beta chains from the same sample are listed, as sequenced in a study of blood T cell repertoires in COVID-19. Some clones are missing from TCRdb's copy, which holds only in-frame ones; the method was immunoSEQ multiplex PCR. Of about 110,000 clones listed, about 80% are singletons. Sequencing was carried out using peripheral blood. The source of these receptors is an elderly woman with acute or convalescent COVID-19.

The J gene is TRBJ1-2, the V gene TRBV7-2; D is possibly TRBD1 (6 bases). Germline-derived CDR1 and CDR2 are SGHTA and FQGNSA. Trimming cost V 5 bases and J 8 bases, with 21 bases left between them. The CDR3 is 15 residues long. As DNA, the CDR3 is TGTGCCAGCAGCCCATCCAGGGTAGGGGGTCGGGGCTACACCTTC. This gives the protein CASSPSRVGGRGYTF.

This clone was found once. The V call is TRBV11-3, the J call TRBJ2-7; maybe TRBD2 (6 bases). The germline V gene has CDR1 SGHNT and CDR2 YENEEA. Trimming cost V 2 bases and J 6 bases, with 11 bases left between them. The CDR3 contains 13 residues. The CDR3 loop is CASSLWEAGEQYF. Written as DNA, the CDR3 is TGTGCCAGCAGCTTATGGGAGGCGGGCGAGCAGTACTTC. The full variable domain, rest sourced from reference TRBV11-3 and TRBJ2-7, is EAGVVQSPRYKIIEKKQPVAFWCNPISGHNTLYWYLQNLGQGPELLIRYENEEAVDDSQLPKDRFSAERLKGVDSTLKIQPAELGDSAVYLCASSLWEAGEQYFGPGTRLTVT.

The V gene is TRBV29-1, the J gene TRBJ2-2; 12 bases line up with TRBD2. The CDR3 runs 15 residues. Unmatched junction bases numbered 3, after V lost 1 base and J lost 6 bases. Germline lookup yields CDR1 SQVTM and CDR2 ANQGSEA. The CDR3 sequence: CSVEGLAGGPGELFF. The DNA of the CDR3 is TGCAGCGTTGAAGGTCTAGCGGGGGGGCCCGGGGAGCTGTTTTTT.

The rearrangement joins TRBV2 to TRBJ2-1; a possible D gene is TRBD1 (5 bases). Germline V gene lookup returns CDR1 SNHLY and CDR2 FYNNEI. This CDR3 has 13 amino acids. The V gene lost 7 bases and the J gene lost 5 bases, with 12 bases spanning the gap. CDR3 in amino acids: CASILAGNNEQFF. The CDR3 DNA is TGTGCCAGCATTCTGGCAGGGAACAATGAGCAGTTCTTC.

The chain is built from TRBV19 and TRBJ1-3, with TRBD1 identical over 8 bases. V lost 10 bases to trimming and J lost 0 bases; unmatched junction nucleotides: 8. CDR3 length: 15 residues. Per germline, CDR1 LNHDA and CDR2 SQIVND (reference sequence). The CDR3 DNA follows: TGTGCCACCGTGGACAGGGCCAACTCTGGAAACACCATATATTTT. Its protein is CATVDRANSGNTIYF. The full variable domain, completed using reference TRBV19 and TRBJ1-3, is DGGITQSPKYLFRKEGQNVTLSCEQNLNHDAMYWYRQDPGQGLRLIYYSQIVNDFQKGDIAEGYSVSREKKESFPLTVTSAQKNPTAFYLCATVDRANSGNTIYFGEGSWLTVV.

The chain links TRBV3-1 (or the pseudogene TRBV3-2) to TRBJ2-5, with no clear D. Trimming took off 3 bases at V and 1 base at J, with 9 bases between the two ends. CDR3 length: 14 amino acids. The germline V gene encodes CDR1 LGHDT and CDR2 YNNKEL (reference sequence). The CDR3 spells CASSHSGPQETQYF. The CDR3 DNA is TGTGCCAGCAGCCACTCGGGTCCCCAAGAGACCCAGTACTTC.

The chain links TRBV4-1 to TRBJ1-6, with TRBD1 matching 7 bases. The CDR3 loop spans 16 amino acids. Germline values: CDR1 MGHRA, CDR2 YSYEKL. V trimming: 4 bases; J trimming: 6 bases; junction bases outside the gene matches: 9. As DNA, the CDR3 is TGCGCCAGCAGCCGAAAGATACAGGGGATTAATTCACCCCTCCACTTT. Its protein product is CASSRKIQGINSPLHF.

The chain couples TRBV28 to TRBJ2-7; 7 bases agree with TRBD2. The CDR3 runs to 16 residues. V shed 7 bases and J 0 bases; nucleotides not matched to a gene: 12. CDR1 MDHEN and CDR2 SYDVKM come from the germline V gene. In DNA form, the CDR3 reads TGTGCCAGCAAGGGAGGGTTTACGACCCGCTCCTACGAGCAGTACTTC. This sequence encodes CASKGGFTTRSYEQYF.

The rearrangement joins TRBV15 to TRBJ1-1, with a weak D call TRBD1 (6 bases). The ends were cut back, 1 base at V and 1 base at J, with 13 bases in the middle. Germline-derived CDR1 and CDR2 are LNHNV and YYDKDF (reference sequence). The CDR3 has 16 residues. In DNA, the CDR3 is TGTGCCACCAGCAGAGCCTGGACACAGGGGAACACTGAAGCTTTCTTT. This codes for CATSRAWTQGNTEAFF.